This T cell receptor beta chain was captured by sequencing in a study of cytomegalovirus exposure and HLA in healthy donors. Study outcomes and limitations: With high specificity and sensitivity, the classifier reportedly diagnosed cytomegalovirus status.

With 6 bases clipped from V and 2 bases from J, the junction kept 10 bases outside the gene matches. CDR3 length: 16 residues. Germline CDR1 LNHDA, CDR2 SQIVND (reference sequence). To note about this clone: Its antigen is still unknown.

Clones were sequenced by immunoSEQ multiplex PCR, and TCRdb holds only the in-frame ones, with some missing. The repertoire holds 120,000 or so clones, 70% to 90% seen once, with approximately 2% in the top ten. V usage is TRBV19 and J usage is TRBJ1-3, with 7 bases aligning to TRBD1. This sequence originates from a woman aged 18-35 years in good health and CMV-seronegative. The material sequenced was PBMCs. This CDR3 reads CASRSPTGKPGNTIYF. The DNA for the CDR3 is TGTGCCAGTAGAAGCCCGACAGGGAAGCCTGGAAACACCATATATTTT.